This is a list of T cell receptor beta chains from one sample in a study of shared clonotypes between healthy human individuals. Profiling relied on immunoSEQ multiplex PCR, and the TCRdb table lists in-frame clones only, not all of them. The sample records 2 million to 2.5 million clones, roughly 95% being singletons. The specimen was naive CD4+ T cells sorted from blood. These receptors all come from a young man in good health. CDR3s leave out the opening cysteine and the closing phenylalanine or tryptophan. Not every row has a clone size; where given, it reads once, few, many or a size class.

size: NA
V: TRBV28
CDR3: ASSWGGTNEKLF

size: NA
V: TRBV6-1
CDR3: ASDKDRGLTGELF

size: NA
V: TRBV5-6
CDR3: ASTFRGNYGYT

size: NA
V: TRBV5-1
CDR3: ASSTAGVGTEAF

size: once
V: TRBV5-1
CDR3: ASSLAGNTEAF

size: once
V: TRBV18
CDR3: ASSPRHPSTNEKLF

size: once
V: TRBV5-4
CDR3: ASSSQGADGYT

size: NA
V: TRBV7-9
CDR3: ASSLGDRVDEKLF

size: NA
V: TRBV12-5
CDR3: ASGPNNNPGANVLT

size: NA
V: TRBV18
CDR3: ASSPRRVVSTEAF